This T cell receptor (beta chain) is drawn from a study of blood T cell repertoires in COVID-19. On the study more broadly: The origin of the acute and convalescent COVID-19 samples was the United States, Italy and Spain. T cells, B-cell-depleted T cells, or PBMCs provided the cDNA or gDNA that served as material.

Sequencing was performed with immunoSEQ multiplex PCR; in TCRdb, only in-frame clones are kept and a portion is missing. The sample consists of tens of thousands of clones, around 75% of them appearing once. Trimming left V 3 bases short and J 5 bases short, with 8 bases between. The CDR3 runs 12 residues. Germline V gene data show CDR1 as LGHDT and CDR2 as YNNKEL (reference sequence). This clone was detected a few times. The TCR was taken from a man aged 70-80 years with acute or convalescent COVID-19. The sequenced sample consisted of peripheral blood. The V call is TRBV3-1 (or the pseudogene TRBV3-2), the J call TRBJ2-7; possibly TRBD1 for D (5 bases). The CDR3 protein is CASSHDSDEQYF. The DNA for the CDR3 is TGTGCCAGCAGCCACGACAGCGACGAGCAGTACTTC.